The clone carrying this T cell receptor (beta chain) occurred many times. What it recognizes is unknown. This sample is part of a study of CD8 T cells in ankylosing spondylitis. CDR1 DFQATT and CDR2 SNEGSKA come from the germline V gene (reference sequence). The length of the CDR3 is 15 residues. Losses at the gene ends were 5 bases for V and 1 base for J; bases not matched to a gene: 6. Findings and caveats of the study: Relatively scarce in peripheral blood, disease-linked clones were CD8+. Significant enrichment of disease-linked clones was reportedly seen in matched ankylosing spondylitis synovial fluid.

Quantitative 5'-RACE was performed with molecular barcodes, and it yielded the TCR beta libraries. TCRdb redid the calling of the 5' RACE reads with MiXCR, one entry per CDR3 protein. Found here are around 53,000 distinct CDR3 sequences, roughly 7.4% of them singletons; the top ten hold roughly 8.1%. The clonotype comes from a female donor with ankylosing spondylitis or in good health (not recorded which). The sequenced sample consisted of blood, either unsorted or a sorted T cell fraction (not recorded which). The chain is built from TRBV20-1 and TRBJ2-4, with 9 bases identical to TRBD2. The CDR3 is CSAQLAGSAKNIQYF. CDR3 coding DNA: TGCAGTGCTCAACTAGCGGGTTCGGCCAAAAACATTCAGTACTTC.